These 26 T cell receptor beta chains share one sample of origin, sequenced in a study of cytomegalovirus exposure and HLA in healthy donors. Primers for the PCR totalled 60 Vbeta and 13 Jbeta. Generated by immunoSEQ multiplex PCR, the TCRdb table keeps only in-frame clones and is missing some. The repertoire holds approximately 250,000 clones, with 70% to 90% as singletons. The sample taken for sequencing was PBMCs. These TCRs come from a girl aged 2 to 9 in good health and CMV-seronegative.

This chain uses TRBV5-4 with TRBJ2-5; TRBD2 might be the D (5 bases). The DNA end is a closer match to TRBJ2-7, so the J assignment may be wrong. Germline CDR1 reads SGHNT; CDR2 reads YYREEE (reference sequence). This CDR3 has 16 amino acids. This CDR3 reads CASSSPPWESSYEQYF. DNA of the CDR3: TGTGCCAGCAGCTCCCCTCCTTGGGAGAGCTCCTACGAGCAGTACTTC.

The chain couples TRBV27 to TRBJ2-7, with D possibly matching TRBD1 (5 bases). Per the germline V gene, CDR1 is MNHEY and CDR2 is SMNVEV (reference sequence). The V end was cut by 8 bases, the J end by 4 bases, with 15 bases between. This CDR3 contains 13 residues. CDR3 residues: CASGARTGYEQYF. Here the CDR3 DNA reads TGTGCCAGCGGGGCCCGGACGGGTTACGAGCAGTACTTC.

The CDR3 reads CASSVGPSGTGELFF. CDR3 nucleotides: TGTGCCAGCAGCGTAGGGCCTAGCGGAACCGGGGAGCTGTTTTTT. This chain connects TRBV9 to TRBJ2-2; 7 bases line up with TRBD2. The CDR3 has 15 amino acids. V lost 0 bases, J lost 5 bases, and 4 bases stayed unmatched. Germline CDR1 and CDR2: SGDLS and YYNGEE.

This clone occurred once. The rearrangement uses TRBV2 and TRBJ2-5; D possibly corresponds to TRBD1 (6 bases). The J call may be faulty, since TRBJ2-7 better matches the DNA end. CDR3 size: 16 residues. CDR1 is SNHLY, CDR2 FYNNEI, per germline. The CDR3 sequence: CASRDPLGQGWYEQYF. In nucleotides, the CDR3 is TGTGCCAGCAGAGACCCGTTAGGCCAGGGGTGGTACGAGCAGTACTTC.

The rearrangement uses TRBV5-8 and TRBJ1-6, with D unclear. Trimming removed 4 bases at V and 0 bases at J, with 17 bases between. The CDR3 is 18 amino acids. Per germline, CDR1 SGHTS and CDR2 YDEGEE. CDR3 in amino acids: CASSPPPTHSSYNSPLHF. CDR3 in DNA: TGTGCCAGCAGCCCCCCTCCGACCCACAGCTCCTATAATTCACCCCTCCACTTT.

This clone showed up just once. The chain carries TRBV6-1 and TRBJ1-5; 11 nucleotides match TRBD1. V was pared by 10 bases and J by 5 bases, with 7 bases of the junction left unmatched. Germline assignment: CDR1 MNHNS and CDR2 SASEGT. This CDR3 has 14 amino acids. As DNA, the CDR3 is TGTGCCACAGCCTCGGGACAGGGGGATCAGCCCCAGCATTTT. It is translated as CATASGQGDQPQHF.

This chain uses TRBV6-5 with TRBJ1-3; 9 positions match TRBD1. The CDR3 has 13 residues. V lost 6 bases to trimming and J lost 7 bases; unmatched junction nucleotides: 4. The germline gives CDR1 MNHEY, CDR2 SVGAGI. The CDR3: CASRQGARNTIYF. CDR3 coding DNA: TGTGCCAGCAGACAGGGGGCGCGGAACACCATATATTTT.

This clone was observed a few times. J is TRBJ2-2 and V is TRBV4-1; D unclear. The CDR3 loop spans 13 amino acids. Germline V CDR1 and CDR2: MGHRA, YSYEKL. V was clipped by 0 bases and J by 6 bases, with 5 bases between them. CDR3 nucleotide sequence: TGCGCCAGCAGCCAAGAGTCCTCCGGGGAGCTGTTTTTT. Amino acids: CASSQESSGELFF.

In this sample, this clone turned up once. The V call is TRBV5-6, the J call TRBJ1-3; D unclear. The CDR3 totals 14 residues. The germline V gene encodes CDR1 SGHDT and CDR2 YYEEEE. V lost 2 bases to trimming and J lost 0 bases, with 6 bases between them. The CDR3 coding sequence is TGTGCCAGCAGCTTTGGCCGCTCTGGAAACACCATATATTTT. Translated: CASSFGRSGNTIYF.

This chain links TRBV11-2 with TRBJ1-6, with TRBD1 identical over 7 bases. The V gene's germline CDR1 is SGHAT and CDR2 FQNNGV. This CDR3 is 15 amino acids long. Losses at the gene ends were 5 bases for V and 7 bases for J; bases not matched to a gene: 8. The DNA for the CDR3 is TGTGCCAGCAGCCCGCGAACAGGGGACAATTCACCCCTCCACTTT. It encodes CASSPRTGDNSPLHF.

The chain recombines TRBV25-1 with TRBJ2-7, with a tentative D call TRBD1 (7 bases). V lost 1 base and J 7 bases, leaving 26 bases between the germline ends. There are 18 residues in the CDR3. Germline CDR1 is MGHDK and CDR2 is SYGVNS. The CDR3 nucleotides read TGTGCCAGCAGTGAATTATACGGAGGGGGCGCTTTGATGGGGGAGCAGTACTTC. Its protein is CASSELYGGGALMGEQYF.

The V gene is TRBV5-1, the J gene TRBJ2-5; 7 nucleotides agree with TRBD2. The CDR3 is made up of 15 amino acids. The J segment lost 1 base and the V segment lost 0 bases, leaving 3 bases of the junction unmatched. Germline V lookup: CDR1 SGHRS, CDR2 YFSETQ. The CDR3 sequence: CASSLVPSGQETQYF. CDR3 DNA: TGCGCCAGCAGCTTGGTACCTAGCGGCCAAGAGACCCAGTACTTC.

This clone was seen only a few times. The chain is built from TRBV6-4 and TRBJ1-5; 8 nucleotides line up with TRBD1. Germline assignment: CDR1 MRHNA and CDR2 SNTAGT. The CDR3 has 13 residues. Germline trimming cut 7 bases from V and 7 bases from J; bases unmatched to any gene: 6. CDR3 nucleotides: TGTGCCAGCACGGGCAGGGGGCAACAGCCCCAGCATTTT. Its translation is CASTGRGQQPQHF.

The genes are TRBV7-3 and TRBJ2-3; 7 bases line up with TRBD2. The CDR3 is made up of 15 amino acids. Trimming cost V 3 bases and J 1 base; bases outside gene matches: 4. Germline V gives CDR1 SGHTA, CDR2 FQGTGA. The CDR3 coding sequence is TGTGCCAGCAGCTTTGGCGGGGGTGGCACAGATACGCAGTATTTT. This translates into CASSFGGGGTDTQYF.

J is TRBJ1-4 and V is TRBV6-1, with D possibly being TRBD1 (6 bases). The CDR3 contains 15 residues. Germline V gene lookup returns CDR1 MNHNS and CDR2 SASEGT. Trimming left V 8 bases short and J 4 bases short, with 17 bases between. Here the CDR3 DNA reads TGTGCCAGCTGCCCGACAGGCGGGTTTAATGAAAAACTGTTTTTT. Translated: CASCPTGGFNEKLFF.

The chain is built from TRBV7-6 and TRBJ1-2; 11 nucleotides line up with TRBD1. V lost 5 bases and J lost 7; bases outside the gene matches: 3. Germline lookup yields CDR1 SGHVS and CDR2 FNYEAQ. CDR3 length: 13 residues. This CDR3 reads CASSGTGGIGYTF. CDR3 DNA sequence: TGTGCCAGCAGCGGGACAGGGGGTATTGGCTACACCTTC.

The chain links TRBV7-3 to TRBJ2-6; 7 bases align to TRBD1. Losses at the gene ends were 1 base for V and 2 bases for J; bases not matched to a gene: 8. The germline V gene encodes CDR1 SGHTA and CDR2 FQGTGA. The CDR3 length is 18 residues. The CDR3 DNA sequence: TGTGCCAGCAGCTTAATGCCGAGGCAGGGGGCTGGGGCCAACGTCCTGACTTTC. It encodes CASSLMPRQGAGANVLTF.

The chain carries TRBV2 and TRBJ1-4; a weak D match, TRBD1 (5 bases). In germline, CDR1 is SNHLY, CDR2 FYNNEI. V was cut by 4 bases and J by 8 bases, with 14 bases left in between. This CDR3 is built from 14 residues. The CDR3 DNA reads TGTGCCAGCAGTGCCGCCAGGGTTCAGGAAAAACTGTTTTTT. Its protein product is CASSAARVQEKLFF.

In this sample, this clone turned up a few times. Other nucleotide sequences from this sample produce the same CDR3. CDR3 protein: CASSPRTGNTEAFF. The CDR3 region has the DNA TGTGCCAGCAGCCCGCGGACAGGTAACACTGAAGCTTTCTTT. The chain carries TRBV7-9 and TRBJ1-1; 7 bases are shared with TRBD1. V gave up 5 bases and J gave up 2 bases; unmatched junction bases: 5. This CDR3 has 14 residues. Germline V gene lookup returns CDR1 SEHNR and CDR2 FQNEAQ (reference sequence).

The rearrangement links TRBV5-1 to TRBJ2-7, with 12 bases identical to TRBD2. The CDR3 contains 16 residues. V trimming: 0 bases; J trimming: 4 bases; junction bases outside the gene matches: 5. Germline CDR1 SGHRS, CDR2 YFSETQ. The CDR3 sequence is CASSLAKTSGGYEQYF. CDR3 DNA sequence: TGCGCCAGCAGCTTGGCGAAGACTAGCGGGGGTTACGAGCAGTACTTC.

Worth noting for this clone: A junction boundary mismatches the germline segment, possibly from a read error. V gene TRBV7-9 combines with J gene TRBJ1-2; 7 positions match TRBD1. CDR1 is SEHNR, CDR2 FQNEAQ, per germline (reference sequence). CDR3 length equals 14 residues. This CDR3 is CSSSLGGSFYGYTF. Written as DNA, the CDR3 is TGTTCCAGCAGCTTAGGGGGCAGTTTCTATGGCTACACCTTC.

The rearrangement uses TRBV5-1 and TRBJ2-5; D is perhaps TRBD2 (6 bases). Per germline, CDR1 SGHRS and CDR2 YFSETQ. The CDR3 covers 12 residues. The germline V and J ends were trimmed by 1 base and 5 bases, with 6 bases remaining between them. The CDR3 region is CASSLTSETQYF. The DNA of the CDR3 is TGCGCCAGCAGCTTGACTAGCGAGACCCAGTACTTC. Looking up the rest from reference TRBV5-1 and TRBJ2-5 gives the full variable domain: KAGVTQTPRYLIKTRGQQVTLSCSPISGHRSVSWYQQTPGQGLQFLFEYFSETQRNKGNFPGRFSGRQFSNSRSEMNVSTLELGDSALYLCASSLTSETQYFGPGTRLLVL.

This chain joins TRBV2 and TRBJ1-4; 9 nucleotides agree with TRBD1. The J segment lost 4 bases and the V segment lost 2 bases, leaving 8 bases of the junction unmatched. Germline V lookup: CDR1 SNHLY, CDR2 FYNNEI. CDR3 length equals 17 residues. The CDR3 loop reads CASSELGQGPLNEKLFF. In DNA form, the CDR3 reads TGTGCCAGCAGTGAACTGGGACAGGGACCCCTTAATGAAAAACTGTTTTTT.

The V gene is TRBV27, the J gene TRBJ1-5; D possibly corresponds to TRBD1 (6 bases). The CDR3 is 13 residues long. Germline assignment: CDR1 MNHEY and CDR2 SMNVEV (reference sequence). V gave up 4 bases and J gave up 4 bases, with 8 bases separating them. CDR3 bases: TGTGCCAGCAGTTGGACAGCTAATCAGCCCCAGCATTTT. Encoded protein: CASSWTANQPQHF.

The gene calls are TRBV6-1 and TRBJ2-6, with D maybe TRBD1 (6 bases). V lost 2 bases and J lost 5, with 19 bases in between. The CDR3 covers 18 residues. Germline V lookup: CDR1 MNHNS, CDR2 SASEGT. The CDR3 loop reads CASSEIHRDLWRANVLTF. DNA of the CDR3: TGTGCCAGCAGTGAAATCCACAGGGATTTATGGAGGGCCAACGTCCTGACTTTC.

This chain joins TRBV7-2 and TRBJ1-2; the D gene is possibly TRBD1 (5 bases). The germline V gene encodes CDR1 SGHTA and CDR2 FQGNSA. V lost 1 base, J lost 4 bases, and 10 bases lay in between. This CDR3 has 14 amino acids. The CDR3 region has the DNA TGTGCCAGCAGCTTAGTCAGGGCGGCCTATGGCTACACCTTC. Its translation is CASSLVRAAYGYTF.